This entry lists 13 T cell receptor beta chains sequenced from one sample in a study of neurological immune-mediated disorders. From the 5' RACE reads, TCRdb called clonotypes with MiXCR, one entry per CDR3 protein. The sample lists about 66,000 distinct CDR3 sequences, around 3.9% occurring once. The sequencing sample was made of PBMCs. These receptors were taken from a man younger than 40 with multiple sclerosis.

There are many counts of this clonotype. The chain recombines TRBV4-1 with TRBJ1-3; no clear D gene. The V end was cut by 0 bases, the J end by 4 bases, with 16 bases between. The CDR3 is 17 residues long. CDR1 is MGHRA and CDR2 is YSYEKL in the germline V gene. CDR3 sequence reads: CASSQDLQLNAGNTIYF. As DNA, the CDR3 is TGCGCCAGCAGCCAAGACCTGCAGTTGAATGCCGGAAACACCATATATTTT.

This clonotype was seen ten or more times. The chain employs TRBV20-1 and TRBJ2-3; TRBD1 matches at 8 bases. The CDR3 loop spans 16 amino acids. The germline V gene has CDR1 DFQATT and CDR2 SNEGSKA (reference sequence). J lost 6 bases, V lost 0 bases, and 11 bases had no gene match. CDR3 protein: CSARDYRQGILDTQYF. Written as DNA, the CDR3 is TGCAGTGCTAGAGATTACCGACAGGGGATTCTTGATACGCAGTATTTT.

This clonotype was detected ten times or more. This sequence joins TRBV7-9 and TRBJ2-7; 9 nucleotides line up with TRBD1. The ends lost 5 bases at V and 3 bases at J; junction bases unmatched: 5. This CDR3 has 14 amino acids. Germline loops: CDR1 SEHNR, CDR2 FQNEAQ (reference sequence). CDR3 in DNA: TGTGCCAGCAGCCCGACAGGGGGTAGCTACGAGCAGTACTTC. It yields the protein CASSPTGGSYEQYF.

At least ten counts were recorded for this clonotype. The gene calls are TRBV29-1 and TRBJ1-5; 9 bases line up with TRBD1. Looked up from germline, CDR1 is SQVTM and CDR2 is ANQGSEA. V lost 6 bases, J lost 5 bases, and 8 bases stayed unmatched. The CDR3 contains 14 residues. CDR3 coding DNA: TGCAGCGTGAAGGAGGGACAGGGTGATCAGCCCCAGCATTTT. It encodes CSVKEGQGDQPQHF.

The chain combines TRBV12-3 or TRBV12-4 with TRBJ2-7; D is perhaps TRBD1 (6 bases). The CDR3 has 15 amino acids. V was shortened by 3 bases and J by 4 bases, with 16 bases between the two germline ends. CDR3: CASSLPDKQGYEQYF. In DNA form, the CDR3 reads TGTGCCAGCAGTTTGCCGGACAAGCAGGGGTACGAGCAGTACTTC.

This clonotype appeared many times. The genes are TRBV15 and TRBJ1-4, with TRBD1 matching over 9 bases. This CDR3 region has 15 residues. Germline CDR1 reads LNHNV; CDR2 reads YYDKDF (reference sequence). The V and J ends lost 5 bases and 3 bases, in that order; junction bases with no gene match: 4. The DNA for the CDR3 is TGTGCCACCAGCGGACAGGGGTCAGCTAATGAAAAACTGTTTTTT. Encoded protein: CATSGQGSANEKLFF.

This clonotype was recorded many times. V is TRBV5-1 and J is TRBJ2-5; no definite D call. Germline V gene sequence: CDR1 SGHRS, CDR2 YFSETQ. The CDR3 extends over 15 amino acids. Trimming left V 0 bases short and J 4 bases short, with 13 bases between. This CDR3 reads CASSLALKGGETQYF. CDR3 sequence (DNA): TGCGCCAGCAGCTTGGCTCTAAAGGGTGGAGAGACCCAGTACTTC.

The V gene is TRBV3-1, the J gene TRBJ1-1; possibly TRBD1 for D (5 bases). Germline lookup yields CDR1 LGHDT and CDR2 YNNKEL (reference sequence). The CDR3 is 15 residues long. Deletions cut 1 base from V and 5 bases from J, with 14 bases between. CDR3: CASSQAGKGKTEAFF. The CDR3, as DNA: TGTGCCAGCAGCCAAGCCGGAAAGGGGAAAACTGAAGCTTTCTTT.

Many counts were recorded for this clonotype. The CDR3 DNA reads as TGCGCCAGCAGCCACACTAGAGGAACAGCTGAAAAACTGTTTTTT. It specifies CASSHTRGTAEKLFF. The V call is TRBV4-1, the J call TRBJ1-4, with D unclear. Germline V lookup: CDR1 MGHRA, CDR2 YSYEKL. This CDR3 is 15 amino acids long. V lost 3 bases and J lost 7, with 15 bases in between.

This clonotype was seen repeatedly, ten times or more. J is TRBJ2-1 and V is TRBV6-2 or TRBV6-3; tentative D call: TRBD2 (6 bases). Trimming cost V 0 bases and J 8 bases, with 14 bases left between them. Germline V CDR1 and CDR2: MNHEY, SVGEGT. The CDR3 extends over 15 amino acids. The CDR3 DNA sequence: TGTGCCAGCAGTTACTCGAAGACTAGAAAGGATGAGCAGTTCTTC. Translated: CASSYSKTRKDEQFF.

Many counts were recorded for this clonotype. The CDR3 region has the DNA TGTGCCAGCAGCTTAGACCTGAACACTGAAGCTTTCTTT. Its translation is CASSLDLNTEAFF. The chain links TRBV7-3 to TRBJ1-1, with unresolved D. The CDR3 totals 13 residues. Germline CDR1 is SGHTA and CDR2 is FQGTGA. Trimming pared 2 bases from V and 0 bases from J, leaving 4 bases between.

This clonotype was counted ten times or more. The chain is built from TRBV7-8 and TRBJ2-3, with D perhaps being TRBD1 or TRBD2 (5 bases each). This CDR3 has 15 amino acids. Germline V gene sequence: CDR1 SGHVS, CDR2 FQNEAQ. The ends were cut back, 4 bases at V and 5 bases at J, with 16 bases in the middle. The CDR3 spells CASSSNVYGGDTQYF. Here the CDR3 DNA reads TGTGCCAGCAGCTCCAACGTGTATGGGGGAGATACGCAGTATTTT. Full variable domain (missing parts from reference TRBV7-8 and TRBJ2-3): GAGVSQSPRYKVAKRGQDVALRCDPISGHVSLFWYQQALGQGPEFLTYFQNEAQLDKSGLPSDRFFAERPEGSVSTLKIQRTQQEDSAVYLCASSSNVYGGDTQYFGPGTRLTVL.

This clonotype was recorded many times. The genes are TRBV7-8 and TRBJ2-7; D could derive from TRBD1 or TRBD2 (6 bases each). CDR3 size: 14 residues. Trimming took 0 bases from V and 2 from J, leaving 8 bases between them. Germline CDR1 and CDR2: SGHVS and FQNEAQ. The CDR3 reads CASSLAGGTYEQYF. DNA for the CDR3: TGTGCCAGCAGCTTAGCGGGGGGCACCTACGAGCAGTACTTC.